Listed below are T cell receptor beta chains from one sample, sequenced in a study of CD8 T cells in ankylosing spondylitis. TCRdb recomputed calls from the 5' RACE reads with MiXCR, one row per CDR3 protein. The sample includes about 480,000 distinct CDR3 sequences, 17% seen only once; the top ten take over 0.9%. The sample consisted of blood, either unsorted or a sorted T cell fraction (not recorded which). These receptors were collected from a male donor with ankylosing spondylitis. The CDR3 runs from the conserved cysteine through the conserved F or W. D genes are given only for firm matches. The listing skips clone size in some rows; elsewhere it reads once, few, many or a size class.

D	V	size	J	DNA	CDR3
.	TRBV6-6	.	TRBJ1-1	TGTGCCGCCTCCACCGAGAACACTGAAGCTTTCTTT	CAASTENTEAFF
TRBD1	TRBV4-1	few	TRBJ1-1	TGCGCCAGCAGCCAGCCTACAGGGGTGGCTGAAGCTTTCTTT	CASSQPTGVAEAFF
.	TRBV4-1	many	TRBJ2-7	TGCGCCAGCAGCCAAGATAGGAGACTCAGAGACGAGCAGTACTTC	CASSQDRRLRDEQYF
.	TRBV5-1	.	TRBJ2-2	TGCGCCAGCAGCTTAGGACTCGGGTATAACACCGGGGAGCTGTTTTTT	CASSLGLGYNTGELFF
TRBD2	TRBV20-1	.	TRBJ2-3	TGCAGTGCTGCCGAACTAGCGGCCCTGGGGGATACGCAGTATTTT	CSAAELAALGDTQYF
.	TRBV20-1	.	TRBJ2-1	TGCAGTGCTAGAGTGGGCAGTAGGGGCCCTGAGCAGTTCTTC	CSARVGSRGPEQFF
TRBD1	TRBV7-6	few	TRBJ1-2	TGTGCCAGCAGTCCACGGACAGGGGGCGTTCGGTATGGCTACACCTTC	CASSPRTGGVRYGYTF
.	TRBV7-2	.	TRBJ2-2	TGTGCCAGCAGCTTACTCCCACAGAACACCGGGGAGCGTTTTTTT	CASSLLPQNTGERFF
TRBD2	TRBV20-1	few	TRBJ2-1	TGCAGTGCTAGAGATTCGGCTAGCGGGGGGCTATACAATGAGCAGTTCTTC	CSARDSASGGLYNEQFF
TRBD2	TRBV15	.	TRBJ2-5	TGTGCCACCACCGGCGGGGGGTTACCGGGGGAGACCCAGTACTTC	CATTGGGLPGETQYF
TRBD1	TRBV4-1	.	TRBJ1-6	TGCGCCAGCAGCCAAGATAAGGGGACAGGATATTCACCCCTCCACTTT	CASSQDKGTGYSPLHF
.	TRBV5-1	many	TRBJ1-1	TGTGCCAGCAGTTTACGCAGGGAGAACACTGAAGCTTTCTTT	CASSLRRENTEAFF
TRBD2	TRBV12-3/TRBV12-4	.	TRBJ2-5	TGTGCCAGCAGTTGGGAAGCGGGGGGGGAGACCCAGTACTTC	CASSWEAGGETQYF
TRBD1	TRBV4-3	.	TRBJ1-5	TGCGCCAGCAGCCAAGTCCCTGGGACAGGGGAAGGTCAGCCCCAGCATTTT	CASSQVPGTGEGQPQHF
TRBD2	TRBV18	many	TRBJ2-7	TGTGCCAGCTCACCAACCGCCCCGGGAGGCTCCTACGAGCAGTACTTC	CASSPTAPGGSYEQYF
.	TRBV5-4	.	TRBJ2-3	TGTGCCAGCAGCTTTGGGTGGGACCCGACAGATACGCAGTATTTT	CASSFGWDPTDTQYF
.	TRBV4-2	.	TRBJ2-5	TGTGCCAGCAGCACCTTTGCTGAGGAGACCCAGTACTTC	CASSTFAEETQYF
.	TRBV6-4	.	TRBJ2-3	TGTGCCAGCAGTGGGAATACTCCGGGAGATACGCAGTATTTT	CASSGNTPGDTQYF
TRBD1	TRBV11-1	.	TRBJ2-7	TGTGCCAGCAGCCCGGGACAGCTCGCCCTGGGCGAGCAGTACTTC	CASSPGQLALGEQYF
TRBD2	TRBV5-6	.	TRBJ2-1	TGTGCCAGCAGCAGGACTAGCGGGGGGACTTATTTAAATGAGCAGTTCTTC	CASSRTSGGTYLNEQFF
.	TRBV11-2	.	TRBJ2-5	TGTGCCAGCAGCTTAGGTTTTGGGGGGAAAGAGACCCAGTACTTC	CASSLGFGGKETQYF
.	TRBV12-3/TRBV12-4	many	TRBJ2-2	TGTGCCAGCAGCCCAACCCTCCAGGGAGCCGGGGAGCTGTTTTTT	CASSPTLQGAGELFF
.	TRBV5-1	.	TRBJ1-1	TGCGCCAGCAGCCAGCAGGGGCAGAACACTGAAGCTTTCTTT	CASSQQGQNTEAFF
.	TRBV2	few	TRBJ2-5	TGTGCCAGCAGTGGGCGGATGGGGATCCAAGAGACCCAGTACTTC	CASSGRMGIQETQYF
.	TRBV12-3/TRBV12-4	few	TRBJ2-1	TGTGCCAGCACCCCCGACTCGTGGGCGGACTACAATGAGCAGTTCTTC	CASTPDSWADYNEQFF
.	TRBV6-2/TRBV6-3	few	TRBJ1-5	TGTGCCAGCAGTTCCCCCCGGGGGGCTAGCAATCAGCCCCAGCATTTT	CASSSPRGASNQPQHF
.	TRBV11-2	few	TRBJ2-7	TGTGCCAGCAGCCCCTTGACAGGCCAGTACGAGCAGTACTTC	CASSPLTGQYEQYF
.	TRBV6-2/TRBV6-3	few	TRBJ1-1	TGTGCCAGCAGTCCCGCCTCCACGAGCGCTTTCTTT	CASSPASTSAFF
TRBD1	TRBV12-3/TRBV12-4	.	TRBJ2-3	TGTGCCAGCAGCCCGGGACAGGGGATGGCAGATACGCAGTATTTT	CASSPGQGMADTQYF
.	TRBV3-1	many	TRBJ1-2	TGTGCCAGCAGCCAGAATTCCGACTATGGCTACACCTTC	CASSQNSDYGYTF
.	TRBV28	.	TRBJ2-6	TGTGCCAGCCGGTTGGGCGGTAACTCTGGGGCCAACGTCCTGACTTTC	CASRLGGNSGANVLTF
TRBD2	TRBV7-2	few	TRBJ2-5	TGTGCCAGCACCCAGGGGCTAGCGGGAGGACAAGAGACCCAGTACTTC	CASTQGLAGGQETQYF
.	TRBV6-1	few	TRBJ2-7	TGTGCCAGCAGTGCTTATGGGGACCTCCCAGCGATAATGGGCGAGCAGTACTTC	CASSAYGDLPAIMGEQYF
TRBD1	TRBV12-3/TRBV12-4	.	TRBJ1-1	TGTGCCAGCAGGGGACAGGGTTGGACTGAAGCTTTCTTT	CASRGQGWTEAFF
TRBD2	TRBV11-3	few	TRBJ2-1	TGTGCCAGCAGCCATTTACTAGCGGGGGTAAAGAATGAGCAGTTCTTC	CASSHLLAGVKNEQFF
.	TRBV11-2	.	TRBJ2-2	TGTACCAGCAGCCCCTTCCACAGCAATACAGCGAACACCGGGGAGCTGTTTTTT	CTSSPFHSNTANTGELFF
.	TRBV7-6	.	TRBJ2-2	TGTGCCAGCAGCGTGGACAGCGCCGGCTTCACCGGGGAGCTGTTTTTT	CASSVDSAGFTGELFF